One sample yielded the 25 T cell receptor beta chains listed below, sequenced in a study of cytomegalovirus exposure and HLA in healthy donors. Both 60 Vbeta primers and 13 Jbeta primers went into the PCR. Libraries were prepared by immunoSEQ multiplex PCR; TCRdb keeps only in-frame clonotypes and omits some of them. Of roughly 100,000 clones in the sample, around 60% were seen once. The sequencing input was PBMCs. The receptors shown here come from a human donor in good health.

The chain links TRBV4-2 to TRBJ2-1; D may be TRBD1 (6 bases). CDR1 LGHNA and CDR2 YNFKEQ come from the germline V gene. The CDR3 is 13 residues long. V was cut by 0 bases and J by 9 bases, with 9 bases left in between. DNA of the CDR3: TGTGCCAGCAGCCAAGATGGGGACACTGAGCAGTTCTTC. Protein sequence: CASSQDGDTEQFF.

This rearrangement joins TRBV27 to TRBJ2-1; 12 nucleotides agree with TRBD2. J was trimmed by 7 bases and V by 5 bases; bases with no gene match: 6. Germline V gene data show CDR1 as MNHEY and CDR2 as SMNVEV (reference sequence). This CDR3 comprises 15 residues. This chain's CDR3 is CASSPLAGGLNEQFF. The DNA of the CDR3 is TGTGCCAGCAGTCCCCTAGCGGGAGGGTTGAATGAGCAGTTCTTC.

This clone showed up just a few times. The CDR3 region has the DNA TGTGCCAGCAGTCCCAGGGGGACTGAAGCTTTCTTT. Amino acids: CASSPRGTEAFF. This chain joins TRBV27 and TRBJ1-1; 7 bases agree with TRBD1. Germline-derived CDR1 and CDR2 are MNHEY and SMNVEV (reference sequence). The V gene end was trimmed by 5 bases and the J gene end by 5 bases; junction bases not matched to a gene: 2. This CDR3 is built from 12 residues.

The chain has TRBV28 and TRBJ1-5, with a possible D match to TRBD1 (6 bases). The CDR3 totals 14 residues. Trimming left V 10 bases short and J 3 bases short, with 16 bases between. Per germline, CDR1 MDHEN and CDR2 SYDVKM. DNA for the CDR3: TGTGCCACCACCGAGACAGGTTACAATCAGCCCCAGCATTTT. Amino acid sequence: CATTETGYNQPQHF.

The gene calls are TRBV7-3 and TRBJ2-1; TRBD2 matches at 7 bases. This CDR3 spans 14 amino acids. V shed 6 bases, J shed 9 bases, and the junction held 11 bases outside the gene matches. Germline loops: CDR1 SGHTA, CDR2 FQGTGA. The CDR3: CASRPMPGGGEQFF. Written as DNA, the CDR3 is TGTGCCAGCAGACCAATGCCGGGAGGTGGTGAGCAGTTCTTC.

J is TRBJ2-3 and V is TRBV19; a possible D gene is TRBD2 (6 bases). This CDR3 spans 14 amino acids. V gave up 7 bases and J gave up 0 bases, with 11 bases separating them. Germline lookup yields CDR1 LNHDA and CDR2 SQIVND (reference sequence). The CDR3 loop reads CASKLAASTDTQYF. CDR3 bases: TGTGCCAGTAAACTAGCCGCCAGCACAGATACGCAGTATTTT.

In this sample, this clone turned up a few times. The chain joins TRBV19 to TRBJ2-3, with D perhaps TRBD2 (5 bases). Trimming cost V 9 bases and J 4 bases, with 17 bases left between them. Germline V gene lookup returns CDR1 LNHDA and CDR2 SQIVND (reference sequence). CDR3 size: 14 residues. As DNA, the CDR3 is TGTGCCAGGGAGACTAAGCAGAGGGCAGATACGCAGTATTTT. This sequence encodes CARETKQRADTQYF.

This chain links TRBV7-9 with TRBJ1-2; no clear D. The CDR3 is 14 residues long. V was shortened by 1 base and J by 1 base, with 7 bases between the two germline ends. Looked up from germline, CDR1 is SEHNR and CDR2 is FQNEAQ (reference sequence). CDR3 DNA sequence: TGTGCCAGCAGCTTAGGATCGGGTAACTATGGCTACACCTTC. Its protein is CASSLGSGNYGYTF.

The rearrangement links TRBV9 to TRBJ1-2; D gene unclear. The CDR3 length is 15 residues. The germline V gene encodes CDR1 SGDLS and CDR2 YYNGEE. Trimming cost V 4 bases and J 3 bases, with 16 bases left between them. The CDR3 here is CASSPQLRADYGYTF. DNA of the CDR3: TGTGCCAGCAGCCCGCAACTACGTGCGGACTATGGCTACACCTTC. The variable domain in full, with the rest retrieved from reference TRBV9 and TRBJ1-2, is DSGVTQTPKHLITATGQRVTLRCSPRSGDLSVYWYQQSLDQGLQFLIQYYNGEERAKGNILERFSAQQFPDLHSELNLSSLELGDSALYFCASSPQLRADYGYTFGSGTRLTVV.

The genes are TRBV28 and TRBJ1-6; maybe TRBD1 (6 bases). In germline, CDR1 is MDHEN, CDR2 SYDVKM. Trimming shortened V by 7 bases and J by 8 bases, and 15 bases separated the two germline ends. The CDR3 is 14 amino acids. CDR3 coding DNA: TGTGCCAGCACTCGACAGGTCGTCGATTCACCCCTCCACTTT. This translates into CASTRQVVDSPLHF.

This clone was recorded a few times. V usage is TRBV6-1 and J usage is TRBJ1-1; possible D gene TRBD1, 5 bases. The CDR3 is 13 amino acids. Germline V lookup: CDR1 MNHNS, CDR2 SASEGT. The germline V and J ends were trimmed by 5 bases and 1 base, with 8 bases remaining between them. The DNA for the CDR3 is TGTGCCAGCAGTTCTACAGGGAACACTGAAGCTTTCTTT. Translation gives CASSSTGNTEAFF.

This rearrangement joins TRBV21-1 to TRBJ2-1; the table gives TRBD1 as D, unverified against the DNA. TRBV21-1 counts as a pseudogene. There are 15 residues in the CDR3. For the CDR3, the DNA is TGTGCCAGCCGGCCCGACAGGGGGCAATCAACTGAGCAGTTCTTC. This translates into CASRPDRGQSTEQFF.

The chain uses TRBV6-5 and TRBJ1-6, with D tentatively TRBD1 (5 bases). The V gene lost 2 bases and the J gene lost 10 bases, with 12 bases spanning the gap. Germline V CDR1 and CDR2: MNHEY, SVGAGI. This CDR3 has 14 residues. CDR3 sequence: CASSYARAGSPLHF. In DNA form, the CDR3 reads TGTGCCAGCAGTTACGCCAGGGCCGGATCACCCCTCCACTTT.

The V call is TRBV29-1, the J call TRBJ2-4; maybe TRBD2 (5 bases). Trimming removed 4 bases from V and 2 bases from J, with 9 bases in between. Germline V gene data show CDR1 as SQVTM and CDR2 as ANQGSEA. The CDR3 extends over 13 amino acids. In nucleotides, the CDR3 is TGCAGCGTTGGAGGGAGCTCCAAAAACATTCAGTACTTC. Protein product: CSVGGSSKNIQYF.

The chain couples TRBV15 to TRBJ1-1; a possible D gene is TRBD1 (6 bases). Trimming pared 4 bases from V and 5 bases from J, leaving 17 bases between. Germline V lookup: CDR1 LNHNV, CDR2 YYDKDF (reference sequence). This CDR3 region has 15 residues. As DNA, the CDR3 is TGTGCCACCAGCATAGGAGGCAGGGGTGTTACTGAAGCTTTCTTT. The encoded protein is CATSIGGRGVTEAFF.

The rearrangement uses TRBV5-1 and TRBJ2-7; possible D gene TRBD2, 5 bases. Germline V gene sequence: CDR1 SGHRS, CDR2 YFSETQ. This CDR3 is built from 14 residues. Trimming took off 2 bases at V and 2 bases at J, with 11 bases between the two ends. The CDR3 DNA follows: TGCGCCAGCAGCTTAAGGACTGCCACCTACGAGCAGTACTTC. Translating gives CASSLRTATYEQYF.

The sample holds a few counts of this clone. In nucleotides, the CDR3 is TGTGCCAGCAGTGAAAACAGGGCAACCCGGAGCGAAGCTTTCTTT. It is translated as CASSENRATRSEAFF. V and J are TRBV2 and TRBJ1-1, with a tentative D call TRBD1 (6 bases). The ends were cut back, 2 bases at V and 8 bases at J, with 18 bases in the middle. Germline V gene lookup returns CDR1 SNHLY and CDR2 FYNNEI. The CDR3 is made up of 15 amino acids.

The chain recombines TRBV15 with TRBJ1-2; 8 nucleotides agree with TRBD1. CDR3 length: 16 residues. Germline loops: CDR1 LNHNV, CDR2 YYDKDF (reference sequence). J was trimmed by 7 bases and V by 5 bases; bases with no gene match: 15. Written as DNA, the CDR3 is TGTGCCACCAGCCAATTCTCCAGGGGGCCCTTGAGTGGCTACACCTTC. This translates into CATSQFSRGPLSGYTF.

This clone has only a few counts. The chain links TRBV2 to TRBJ2-1, with 12 bases fitting TRBD2. Germline trimming cut 5 bases from V and 7 bases from J; bases unmatched to any gene: 6. This CDR3 is built from 15 residues. Germline lookup yields CDR1 SNHLY and CDR2 FYNNEI. Written as DNA, the CDR3 is TGTGCCAGCAGTAAGGGAGGGACTAGCGGGAATGAGCAGTTCTTC. It encodes CASSKGGTSGNEQFF.

This sequence joins TRBV6-6 and TRBJ2-3, with TRBD2 identical over 12 bases. CDR3 length equals 15 residues. J was trimmed by 0 bases and V by 6 bases; bases with no gene match: 1. Germline assignment: CDR1 MNHNY and CDR2 SVGAGI (reference sequence). The CDR3 spells CASRTSGSSTDTQYF. The CDR3, as DNA: TGTGCCAGCAGGACTAGCGGGAGTAGCACAGATACGCAGTATTTT.

This chain connects TRBV10-3 to TRBJ2-2, with 7 positions matching TRBD2. From germline, CDR1 is ENHRY and CDR2 SYGVKD. V dropped 8 bases and J dropped 3; count of bases not matched to a gene: 3. CDR3 size: 13 residues. CDR3 region: CAICGSDTGELFF. CDR3 nucleotide sequence: TGTGCCATCTGCGGGAGTGACACCGGGGAGCTGTTTTTT.

The V and J genes are TRBV4-2 and TRBJ2-7; TRBD2 is a possible D gene (6 bases). Germline loops: CDR1 LGHNA, CDR2 YNFKEQ. This CDR3 contains 14 residues. Trimming removed 0 bases at V and 4 bases at J, with 10 bases between. CDR3 residues: CASSQDRRAYEQYF. CDR3 nucleotides: TGTGCCAGCAGCCAAGATCGGAGGGCATACGAGCAGTACTTC.

This sequence joins TRBV18 and TRBJ1-4; 7 bases are shared with TRBD1. Germline assignment: CDR1 KGHSH and CDR2 LQKENI. Trimming cost V 6 bases and J 2 bases; bases outside gene matches: 6. The CDR3 has 15 residues. Here the CDR3 reads CASSSGTDTNEKLFF. Written as DNA, the CDR3 is TGTGCCAGCTCCTCTGGGACAGACACTAATGAAAAACTGTTTTTT. The complete variable domain, with remaining parts taken from reference TRBV18 and TRBJ1-4, reads NAGVMQNPRHLVRRRGQEARLRCSPMKGHSHVYWYRQLPEEGLKFMVYLQKENIIDESGMPKERFSAEFPKEGPSILRIQQVVRGDSAAYFCASSSGTDTNEKLFFGSGTQLSVL.

This chain links TRBV6-1 with TRBJ1-1; maybe TRBD1 (6 bases). The CDR3 contains 16 residues. Germline V gene lookup returns CDR1 MNHNS and CDR2 SASEGT. V lost 1 base, J lost 7 bases, and 19 bases lay in between. The CDR3 reads CASSEGIGGLLNEAFF. The CDR3, as DNA: TGTGCCAGCAGTGAAGGGATCGGGGGGCTATTGAATGAAGCTTTCTTT.

The rearrangement uses TRBV4-1 and TRBJ1-1; 10 bases align to TRBD1. Germline V gene sequence: CDR1 MGHRA, CDR2 YSYEKL. The CDR3 totals 14 residues. The V gene end was trimmed by 4 bases and the J gene end by 3 bases; junction bases not matched to a gene: 2. The CDR3 sequence: CASSLGTGDTEAFF. In DNA, the CDR3 is TGCGCCAGCAGCCTTGGGACAGGGGACACTGAAGCTTTCTTT.